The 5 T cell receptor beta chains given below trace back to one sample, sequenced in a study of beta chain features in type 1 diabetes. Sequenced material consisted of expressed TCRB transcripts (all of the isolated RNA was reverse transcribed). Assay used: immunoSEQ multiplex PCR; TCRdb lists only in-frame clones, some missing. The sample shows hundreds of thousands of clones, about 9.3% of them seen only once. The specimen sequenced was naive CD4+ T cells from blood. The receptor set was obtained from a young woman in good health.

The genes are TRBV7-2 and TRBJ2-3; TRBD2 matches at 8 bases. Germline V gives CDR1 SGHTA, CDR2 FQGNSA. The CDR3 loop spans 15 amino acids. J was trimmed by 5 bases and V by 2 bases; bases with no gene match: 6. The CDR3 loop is CASSLYRLAIDTQYF. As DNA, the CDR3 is TGTGCCAGCAGCTTATACAGACTAGCGATAGATACGCAGTATTTT.

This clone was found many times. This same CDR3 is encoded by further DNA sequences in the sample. CDR3 sequence: CSVRDSSYEQYF. The CDR3 nucleotides read TGCAGCGTTCGGGACAGCTCCTACGAGCAGTACTTC. The chain recombines TRBV29-1 with TRBJ2-7; 7 positions agree with TRBD1. CDR3 size: 12 residues. Looked up from germline, CDR1 is SQVTM and CDR2 is ANQGSEA. J gave up 0 bases and V 5 bases, and 1 base lay outside the gene matches.

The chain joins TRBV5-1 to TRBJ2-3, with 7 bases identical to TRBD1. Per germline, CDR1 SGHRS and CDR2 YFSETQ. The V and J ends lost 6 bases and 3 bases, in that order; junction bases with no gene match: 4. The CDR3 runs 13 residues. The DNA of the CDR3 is TGCGCCAGCATCCCGACAGGGACAGATACGCAGTATTTT. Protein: CASIPTGTDTQYF.

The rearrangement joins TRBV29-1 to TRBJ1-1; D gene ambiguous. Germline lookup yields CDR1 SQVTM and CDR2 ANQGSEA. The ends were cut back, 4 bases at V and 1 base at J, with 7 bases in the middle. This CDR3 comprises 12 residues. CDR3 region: CSVGHQNTEAFF. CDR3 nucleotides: TGCAGCGTTGGACATCAGAACACTGAAGCTTTCTTT.

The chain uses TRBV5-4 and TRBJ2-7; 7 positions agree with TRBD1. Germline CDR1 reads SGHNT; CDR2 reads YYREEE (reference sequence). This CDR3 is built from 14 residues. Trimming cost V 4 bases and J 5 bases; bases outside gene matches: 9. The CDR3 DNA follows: TGTGCCAGCAGCGAGACAGGGCGGCGCGACGAGCAGTACTTC. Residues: CASSETGRRDEQYF.